One and the same sample provided the 20 T cell receptor beta chains below, sequenced in a study of cytomegalovirus exposure and HLA in healthy donors. Amplification used 60 Vbeta primers and 13 Jbeta primers. Profiling relied on immunoSEQ multiplex PCR, and the TCRdb table lists in-frame clones only, not all of them. With some 160,000 clones in the sample, the ten largest clones hold approximately 2%. Sequencing was done on a sample of PBMCs. The receptors derive from a man aged 25 to 45 in good health and CMV-seronegative.

The J gene is TRBJ1-5, the V gene TRBV27, with D possibly TRBD1 on 6 matching bases. Germline assignment: CDR1 MNHEY and CDR2 SMNVEV (reference sequence). The V end lost 2 bases, the J end lost 2 bases, and 10 bases lay between the germline ends. The CDR3 is 15 residues long. CDR3 DNA sequence: TGTGCCAGCAGTTTAGTGGGGGCTGGCAATCAGCCCCAGCATTTT. This translates into CASSLVGAGNQPQHF.

For the CDR3, the DNA is TGTGCCAGCAGCTTAACAGGGGAGGGACTCTACGAGCAGTACTTC. It is translated as CASSLTGEGLYEQYF. The chain is built from TRBV7-3 and TRBJ2-7, with 7 positions matching TRBD2. The germline CDR1 and CDR2 sequences are SGHTA and FQGTGA. The trim removed 0 bases at V and 3 bases at J, leaving 5 bases unmatched. CDR3 length equals 15 residues.

V and J are TRBV29-1 and TRBJ2-7; D not certain. Germline CDR1 is SQVTM and CDR2 is ANQGSEA. Trimming stripped 4 bases from V and 5 bases from J, with 12 bases between. The CDR3 sequence is 12 residues long. CDR3 loop: CSVVPRSNEQYF. CDR3 coding DNA: TGCAGCGTTGTCCCCCGGTCTAACGAGCAGTACTTC.

J is TRBJ1-2 and V is TRBV29-1; D may be TRBD1 (5 bases). The CDR3 has 12 residues. Germline CDR1 and CDR2: SQVTM and ANQGSEA. Trimming shortened V by 6 bases and J by 4 bases, and 12 bases separated the two germline ends. CDR3 in DNA: TGCAGCGTAGGGGAGGGAACCTATGGCTACACCTTC. This encodes CSVGEGTYGYTF.

The J gene is TRBJ1-2, the V gene TRBV27, with D perhaps matching TRBD1 (5 bases). Germline lookup yields CDR1 MNHEY and CDR2 SMNVEV (reference sequence). The CDR3 loop spans 15 amino acids. The V end lost 6 bases, the J end lost 4 bases, and 18 bases lay between the germline ends. CDR3 residues: CASRLTFGGAYGYTF. The CDR3 nucleotides are TGTGCCAGCAGACTCACCTTCGGAGGGGCCTATGGCTACACCTTC.

A word on this clone: At one boundary the junction diverges from the germline segment, which might be a read error. The genes are TRBV4-3 and TRBJ2-1, with TRBD2 as a possible D gene (6 bases). CDR1 and CDR2 from the germline V gene are LGHNA and YSLEER. The length of the CDR3 is 15 residues. CDR3 sequence (DNA): TGCGCCAGCAGCCAAGGACCTAGCTACGGGAGAGGACCGGTCTTC. Its translation is CASSQGPSYGRGPVF.

The V and J genes are TRBV20-1 and TRBJ1-1, with 7 bases lining up with TRBD1. V gave up 6 bases and J gave up 8 bases; unmatched junction bases: 3. The CDR3 loop spans 10 amino acids. The germline CDR1 and CDR2 sequences are DFQATT and SNEGSKA (reference sequence). DNA for the CDR3: TGCAGTGCCAAACAGGGGGAAGCTTTCTTT. It specifies CSAKQGEAFF.

The J gene is TRBJ1-5, the V gene TRBV10-2, with D possibly TRBD1 on 6 matching bases. Trimming stripped 7 bases from V and 6 bases from J, with 19 bases between. Germline CDR1 is WSHSY and CDR2 is SAAADI. This CDR3 is built from 15 residues. The CDR3 spells CASKMRGGISQPQHF. The CDR3 coding sequence is TGCGCCAGCAAAATGAGAGGGGGAATCTCTCAGCCCCAGCATTTT.

The V and J genes are TRBV11-2 and TRBJ2-2; tentative D call: TRBD1 (6 bases). In germline, CDR1 is SGHAT, CDR2 FQNNGV. The CDR3 loop spans 15 amino acids. Trimming stripped 6 bases from V and 7 bases from J, with 18 bases between. DNA of the CDR3: TGTGCCAGCAGGCTCAGGGGCGCGGCCGACGGGGAGCTGTTTTTT. Residues: CASRLRGAADGELFF. The entire variable domain, with the rest obtained from reference TRBV11-2 and TRBJ2-2, is as follows: EAGVAQSPRYKIIEKRQSVAFWCNPISGHATLYWYQQILGQGPKLLIQFQNNGVVDDSQLPKDRFSAERLKGVDSTLKIQPAKLEDSAVYLCASRLRGAADGELFFGEGSRLTVL.

The J gene is TRBJ1-1, the V gene TRBV5-8; 11 bases map to TRBD1. Germline CDR1 SGHTS, CDR2 YDEGEE. The CDR3 loop spans 15 amino acids. The trim removed 4 bases at V and 5 bases at J, leaving 7 bases unmatched. The CDR3 is CASSLLGQGETEAFF. As DNA, the CDR3 is TGTGCCAGCAGCCTGTTGGGACAGGGGGAAACTGAAGCTTTCTTT.

The rearrangement uses TRBV7-2 and TRBJ1-1, with no clear D. Germline V gene data show CDR1 as SGHTA and CDR2 as FQGNSA. This CDR3 is built from 13 residues. Trimming left V 3 bases short and J 1 base short, with 6 bases between. CDR3 protein: CASSFEQNTEAFF. The CDR3 nucleotides are TGTGCCAGCAGCTTTGAACAGAACACTGAAGCTTTCTTT.

The chain combines TRBV7-2 with TRBJ2-3; perhaps TRBD2 as D (6 bases). The CDR3 is 13 amino acids. Trimming cost V 6 bases and J 6 bases, with 13 bases left between them. CDR1 is SGHTA, CDR2 FQGNSA, per germline. CDR3 DNA sequence: TGTGCCAGCAGGGGGACTCCGCGGGATACGCAGTATTTT. Amino acids: CASRGTPRDTQYF.

The chain is built from TRBV7-9 and TRBJ2-7; D might be TRBD1 (5 bases). Trimming removed 2 bases from V and 2 bases from J, with 10 bases in between. From germline, CDR1 is SEHNR and CDR2 FQNEAQ (reference sequence). The CDR3 is made up of 14 amino acids. The CDR3 here is CASSLTQGTYEQYF. CDR3 coding DNA: TGTGCCAGCAGCTTAACGCAGGGCACCTACGAGCAGTACTTC. The entire variable domain, with the rest obtained from reference TRBV7-9 and TRBJ2-7, is as follows: DTGVSQNPRHKITKRGQNVTFRCDPISEHNRLYWYRQTLGQGPEFLTYFQNEAQLEKSRLLSDRFSAERPKGSFSTLEIQRTEQGDSAMYLCASSLTQGTYEQYFGPGTRLTVT.

This rearrangement joins TRBV6-5 to TRBJ1-1; D call uncertain. The V gene lost 2 bases and the J gene lost 1 base, with 8 bases spanning the gap. In germline, CDR1 is MNHEY, CDR2 SVGAGI. The CDR3 extends over 14 amino acids. CDR3 DNA: TGTGCCAGCAGTTACGGGCCAGGGAACACTGAAGCTTTCTTT. Translated: CASSYGPGNTEAFF.

The chain combines TRBV7-2 with TRBJ2-7, with 8 nucleotides matching TRBD2. V was pared by 1 base and J by 0 bases, with 5 bases of the junction left unmatched. Per germline, CDR1 SGHTA and CDR2 FQGNSA. This CDR3 spans 16 amino acids. CDR3 protein: CASSLGPGGSSYEQYF. The CDR3 DNA reads TGTGCCAGCAGCTTAGGCCCGGGAGGGAGCTCCTACGAGCAGTACTTC.

The chain is built from TRBV18 and TRBJ2-6, with D possibly matching TRBD1 (5 bases). The CDR3 has 16 residues. Trimming removed 3 bases at V and 0 bases at J, with 9 bases between. CDR1 KGHSH and CDR2 LQKENI come from the germline V gene. For the CDR3, the DNA is TGTGCCAGCTCACCGAACAGGAACTCTGGGGCCAACGTCCTGACTTTC. Translated: CASSPNRNSGANVLTF. Full variable domain (remainder filled in from reference TRBV18 and TRBJ2-6): NAGVMQNPRHLVRRRGQEARLRCSPMKGHSHVYWYRQLPEEGLKFMVYLQKENIIDESGMPKERFSAEFPKEGPSILRIQQVVRGDSAAYFCASSPNRNSGANVLTFGAGSRLTVL.

V gene TRBV7-9 combines with J gene TRBJ1-6, with D unclear. CDR1 and CDR2 from the germline V gene are SEHNR and FQNEAQ (reference sequence). V was trimmed by 1 base and J by 7 bases, leaving 8 bases between them. The CDR3 length is 14 residues. This CDR3 reads CASSLEIENSPLHF. The CDR3 DNA reads TGTGCCAGCAGCTTAGAAATCGAGAATTCACCCCTCCACTTT.

J is TRBJ1-2 and V is TRBV9; the match to TRBD1 covers 8 bases. Germline values: CDR1 SGDLS, CDR2 YYNGEE. CDR3 length: 14 residues. V was clipped by 3 bases and J by 3 bases; unmatched bases: 4. The CDR3 reads CASSAADRDYGYTF. In DNA, the CDR3 is TGTGCCAGCAGCGCGGCGGACAGGGACTATGGCTACACCTTC.

This rearrangement joins TRBV7-2 to TRBJ1-3, with D hard to call. CDR1 is SGHTA, CDR2 FQGNSA, per germline. CDR3 size: 15 residues. V lost 1 base, J lost 0 bases, and 7 bases lay in between. The CDR3 sequence is CASSLGLNSGNTIYF. In DNA, the CDR3 is TGTGCCAGCAGCTTAGGACTGAACTCTGGAAACACCATATATTTT.

As regards this clone: Different DNA sequences within this sample yield the same CDR3. This chain uses TRBV29-1 with TRBJ2-2, with D possibly TRBD2 on 6 matching bases. V shed 6 bases and J shed 0 bases, with 8 bases lying between them. Per the germline V gene, CDR1 is SQVTM and CDR2 is ANQGSEA. CDR3 length equals 13 residues. The CDR3 DNA reads TGCAGCGTGCGGGACTCGAACACCGGGGAGCTGTTTTTT. This translates into CSVRDSNTGELFF.